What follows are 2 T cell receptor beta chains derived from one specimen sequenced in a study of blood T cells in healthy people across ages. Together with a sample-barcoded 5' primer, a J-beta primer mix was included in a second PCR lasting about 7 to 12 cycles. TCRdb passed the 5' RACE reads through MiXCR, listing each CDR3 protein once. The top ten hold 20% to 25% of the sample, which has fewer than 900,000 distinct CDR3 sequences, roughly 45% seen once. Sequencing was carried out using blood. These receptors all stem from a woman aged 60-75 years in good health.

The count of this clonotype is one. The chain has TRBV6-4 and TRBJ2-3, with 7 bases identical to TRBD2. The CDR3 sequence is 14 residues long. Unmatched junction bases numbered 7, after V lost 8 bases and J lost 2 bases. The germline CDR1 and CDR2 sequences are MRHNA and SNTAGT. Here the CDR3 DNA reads TGTGCCAGCGCTACCGGGACTACCACAGATACGCAGTATTTT. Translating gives CASATGTTTDTQYF.

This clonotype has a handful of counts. The CDR3 region is CATSDPGSLEQYF. Written as DNA, the CDR3 is TGTGCCACCAGTGATCCGGGCTCCCTGGAGCAGTACTTC. This chain connects TRBV24-1 to TRBJ2-7, with D uncertain. Germline V gene lookup returns CDR1 KGHDR and CDR2 SFDVKD. Deletions cut 3 bases from V and 7 bases from J, with 12 bases between. The CDR3 has 13 amino acids.